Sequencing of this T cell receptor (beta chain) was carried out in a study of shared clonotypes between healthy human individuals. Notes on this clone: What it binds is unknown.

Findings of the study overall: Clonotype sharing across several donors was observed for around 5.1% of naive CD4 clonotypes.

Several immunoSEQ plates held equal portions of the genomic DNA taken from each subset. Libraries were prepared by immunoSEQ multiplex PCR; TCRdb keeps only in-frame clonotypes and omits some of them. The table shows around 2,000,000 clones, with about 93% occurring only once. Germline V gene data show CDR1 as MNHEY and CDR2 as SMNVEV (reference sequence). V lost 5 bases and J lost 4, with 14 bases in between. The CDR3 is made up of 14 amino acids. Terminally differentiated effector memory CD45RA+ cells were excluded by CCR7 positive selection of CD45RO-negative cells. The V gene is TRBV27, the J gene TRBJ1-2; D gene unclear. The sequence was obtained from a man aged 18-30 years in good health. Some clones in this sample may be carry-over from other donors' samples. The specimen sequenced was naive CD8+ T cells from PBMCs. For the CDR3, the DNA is TGTGCCAGCAGTCCCACTTCTTCTTTCTATGGCTACACCTTC. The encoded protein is CASSPTSSFYGYTF.